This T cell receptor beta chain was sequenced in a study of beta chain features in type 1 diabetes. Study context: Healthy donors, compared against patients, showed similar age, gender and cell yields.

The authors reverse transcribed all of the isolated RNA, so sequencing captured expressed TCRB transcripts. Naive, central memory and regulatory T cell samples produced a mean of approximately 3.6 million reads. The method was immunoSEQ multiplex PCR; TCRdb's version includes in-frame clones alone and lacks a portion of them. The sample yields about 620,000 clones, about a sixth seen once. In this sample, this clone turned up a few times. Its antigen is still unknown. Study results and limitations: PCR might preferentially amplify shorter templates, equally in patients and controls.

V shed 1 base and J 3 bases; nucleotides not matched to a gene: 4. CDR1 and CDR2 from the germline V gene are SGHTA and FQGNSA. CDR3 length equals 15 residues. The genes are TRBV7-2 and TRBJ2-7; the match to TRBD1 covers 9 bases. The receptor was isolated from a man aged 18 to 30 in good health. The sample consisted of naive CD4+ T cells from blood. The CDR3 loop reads CASSLVPGQGYEQYF. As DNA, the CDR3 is TGTGCCAGCAGCTTAGTCCCGGGACAGGGCTACGAGCAGTACTTC.